Shown below are 25 T cell receptor beta chains from a single sample sequenced in a study of blood T cell repertoires in COVID-19. Here immunoSEQ multiplex PCR was the method, and the copy in TCRdb shows in-frame clones only, minus some. The profile shows approximately 72,000 clones, roughly 88% of them singletons. Sequenced: peripheral blood. The receptor set was obtained from a man aged 45-60 years with acute or convalescent COVID-19.

The chain recombines TRBV6-5 with TRBJ1-3, with D unclear. The CDR3 contains 12 residues. V was clipped by 7 bases and J by 4 bases, with 8 bases between them. Germline V CDR1 and CDR2: MNHEY, SVGAGI. The CDR3 region is CASTLPGNTIYF. The CDR3 DNA sequence: TGTGCCAGCACCCTCCCGGGAAACACCATATATTTT.

The chain is built from TRBV18 and TRBJ1-3, with 8 bases that match TRBD1. Looked up from germline, CDR1 is KGHSH and CDR2 is LQKENI. V shed 3 bases and J 2 bases; nucleotides not matched to a gene: 12. The CDR3 is made up of 18 amino acids. The DNA for the CDR3 is TGTGCCAGCTCACCTTCCCTCCAACGGACAGGGACTGGAAACACCATATATTTT. Its translation is CASSPSLQRTGTGNTIYF. The full variable domain, rest sourced from reference TRBV18 and TRBJ1-3, is NAGVMQNPRHLVRRRGQEARLRCSPMKGHSHVYWYRQLPEEGLKFMVYLQKENIIDESGMPKERFSAEFPKEGPSILRIQQVVRGDSAAYFCASSPSLQRTGTGNTIYFGEGSWLTVV.

CDR3 nucleotides: TGTGCCACCAGTGATGTAGCAGATACGCAGTATTTT. Translation: CATSDVADTQYF. The gene calls are TRBV24-1 and TRBJ2-3; D is ambiguous. V was clipped by 3 bases and J by 4 bases, with 4 bases between them. CDR1 is KGHDR, CDR2 SFDVKD, per germline. The CDR3 extends over 12 amino acids.

The DNA of the CDR3 is TGCGCCAGCAGTGAATACAGCCGGGAGCAGTACTTC. Amino acids: CASSEYSREQYF. The chain is built from TRBV10-2 and TRBJ2-7, with D unresolved. The CDR3 consists of 12 residues. V was pared by 3 bases and J by 7 bases, with 10 bases between. In germline, CDR1 is WSHSY, CDR2 SAAADI.

This sequence joins TRBV27 and TRBJ1-1; 8 nucleotides match TRBD1. CDR1 is MNHEY and CDR2 is SMNVEV in the germline V gene (reference sequence). The CDR3 has 15 amino acids. V shed 3 bases, J shed 2 bases, and the junction held 5 bases outside the gene matches. The chain's CDR3 is CASSFRTGINTEAFF. The CDR3, as DNA: TGTGCCAGCAGTTTTCGGACAGGGATAAACACTGAAGCTTTCTTT.

The genes are TRBV5-1 and TRBJ1-6; a weak D match, TRBD1 (5 bases). The CDR3 contains 13 residues. Germline CDR1 and CDR2: SGHRS and YFSETQ. Trimming pared 2 bases from V and 10 bases from J, leaving 10 bases between. Here the CDR3 DNA reads TGCGCCAGCAGCTTTAATGGGGGGTCACCCCTCCACTTT. This sequence encodes CASSFNGGSPLHF.

In its sample, this clone was seen once. V and J are TRBV5-1 and TRBJ2-5; 8 nucleotides align to TRBD1. Germline V gene data show CDR1 as SGHRS and CDR2 as YFSETQ. The length of the CDR3 is 15 residues. J was trimmed by 1 base and V by 3 bases; bases with no gene match: 5. The DNA of the CDR3 is TGCGCCAGCAGCTGGGGACAGGTCCCCCAAGAGACCCAGTACTTC. Residues: CASSWGQVPQETQYF.

CDR3 sequence reads: CASSEASIYEQYF. The CDR3 DNA reads as TGTGCCAGCAGTGAAGCTAGTATCTACGAGCAGTACTTC. The chain joins TRBV6-1 to TRBJ2-7; D remains unclear. The CDR3 runs to 13 residues. Germline V gene sequence: CDR1 MNHNS, CDR2 SASEGT. Between the trimmed V and J ends, which lost 0 bases and 3 bases, there was a span of 6 bases.

The genes are TRBV19 and TRBJ1-2; possibly TRBD1 for D (6 bases). Trimming removed 2 bases from V and 7 bases from J, with 14 bases in between. Germline V lookup: CDR1 LNHDA, CDR2 SQIVND (reference sequence). CDR3 length equals 14 residues. The CDR3: CASSINRADGGYTF. DNA of the CDR3: TGTGCCAGTAGTATAAACAGGGCGGATGGTGGCTACACCTTC.

The rearrangement uses TRBV3-1 (or the pseudogene TRBV3-2) and TRBJ1-1; the D is unclear. The V end lost 1 base, the J end lost 4 bases, and 4 bases lay between the germline ends. CDR3 size: 12 residues. Germline V gene sequence: CDR1 LGHDT, CDR2 YNNKEL (reference sequence). DNA of the CDR3: TGTGCCAGCAGCCAAGTCGGCACTGAAGCTTTCTTT. It specifies CASSQVGTEAFF.

This clone was observed a single time. The chain employs TRBV24-1 and TRBJ2-1; D uncertain. V dropped 7 bases and J dropped 6 bases, with 18 bases sitting between them. This CDR3 comprises 15 residues. In germline, CDR1 is KGHDR, CDR2 SFDVKD. In nucleotides, the CDR3 is TGTGCCACCAGCAGCGACCTCCTAAATGGCAATGAGCAGTTCTTC. Translation: CATSSDLLNGNEQFF.

For this clone: The sample has other DNA sequences that encode this CDR3 too. The rearrangement links TRBV5-1 to TRBJ2-3; 8 positions match TRBD2. CDR3 length equals 14 residues. After removal of 0 bases from V and 3 bases from J, the junction contained 0 bases not matched to a gene. The V gene's germline CDR1 is SGHRS and CDR2 YFSETQ. CDR3 in amino acids: CASSLGLATDTQYF. The CDR3 nucleotides are TGCGCCAGCAGCTTGGGACTAGCGACAGATACGCAGTATTTT.

V and J are TRBV5-1 and TRBJ2-7, with TRBD1 matching over 8 bases. The CDR3 is 13 residues long. Per germline, CDR1 SGHRS and CDR2 YFSETQ. Germline trimming cut 5 bases from V and 4 bases from J; bases unmatched to any gene: 5. CDR3 protein: CASRGQGLYEQYF. The CDR3, as DNA: TGCGCCAGCAGAGGACAGGGTTTATACGAGCAGTACTTC.

CDR3 protein: CASSLMGLAGRNEQFF. The CDR3 nucleotides read TGTGCCAGCAGCCTAATGGGGCTAGCGGGGCGGAATGAGCAGTTCTTC. The chain uses TRBV3-1 (or the pseudogene TRBV3-2) and TRBJ2-1; 9 nucleotides agree with TRBD2. Germline V CDR1 and CDR2: LGHDT, YNNKEL (reference sequence). The ends lost 4 bases at V and 7 bases at J; junction bases unmatched: 11. The CDR3 contains 16 residues.

The chain is built from TRBV9 and TRBJ2-3; 7 positions match TRBD2. J lost 5 bases, V lost 0 bases, and 6 bases had no gene match. CDR1 is SGDLS, CDR2 YYNGEE, per germline. CDR3 length equals 15 residues. CDR3 region: CASSVAGGYRDTQYF. The CDR3 DNA sequence: TGTGCCAGCAGCGTAGCGGGGGGATATAGAGATACGCAGTATTTT.

The rearrangement links TRBV25-1 to TRBJ1-4; 7 bases align to TRBD1. The CDR3 runs 14 residues. The junction had 9 bases not matched to a gene; V was cut back by 6 bases and J by 8 bases. Looked up from germline, CDR1 is MGHDK and CDR2 is SYGVNS. CDR3 nucleotide sequence: TGTGCCAGCAGAACAGAGGGGGCGGGGGAAAAACTGTTTTTT. Encoded protein: CASRTEGAGEKLFF.

The CDR3 nucleotides are TGTGCCAGCAGCCAAGTTCCCTGGCAGGGCCTCTACGAGCAGTACTTC. Its translation: CASSQVPWQGLYEQYF. The V call is TRBV3-1 (or the pseudogene TRBV3-2), the J call TRBJ2-7, with D possibly matching TRBD1 (5 bases). Looked up from germline, CDR1 is LGHDT and CDR2 is YNNKEL (reference sequence). V gave up 1 base and J gave up 3 bases, with 16 bases separating them. The CDR3 runs to 16 residues.

V and J are TRBV30 and TRBJ1-6, with a possible D match to TRBD1 (5 bases). This CDR3 is built from 14 residues. CDR1 is GTSNPN and CDR2 is SVGIG in the germline V gene (reference sequence). V was trimmed by 2 bases and J by 5 bases, leaving 10 bases between them. The CDR3 protein is CAWSLGGNNSPLHF. As DNA, the CDR3 is TGTGCCTGGAGTCTGGGGGGAAATAATTCACCCCTCCACTTT.

This clone was seen only once. The chain joins TRBV7-2 to TRBJ1-2; 10 nucleotides match TRBD1. Germline assignment: CDR1 SGHTA and CDR2 FQGNSA. The CDR3 length is 15 residues. V gave up 5 bases and J gave up 7 bases; unmatched junction bases: 10. The CDR3 reads CASSVTGTGDFGYTF. The CDR3 nucleotides read TGTGCCAGCAGCGTGACCGGGACAGGGGACTTTGGCTACACCTTC.

This clone is judged large. The gene calls are TRBV27 and TRBJ1-1; 7 bases line up with TRBD1. Unmatched junction bases numbered 3, after V lost 4 bases and J lost 4 bases. Germline V lookup: CDR1 MNHEY, CDR2 SMNVEV (reference sequence). The CDR3 spans 13 residues. In DNA form, the CDR3 reads TGTGCCAGCAGTTCCGGACAGGCCACTGAAGCTTTCTTT. The encoded protein is CASSSGQATEAFF.

J is TRBJ1-2 and V is TRBV7-3, with 12 nucleotides matching TRBD1. Germline-derived CDR1 and CDR2 are SGHTA and FQGTGA. Unmatched junction bases numbered 4, after V lost 0 bases and J lost 8 bases. CDR3 length: 15 amino acids. For the CDR3, the DNA is TGTGCCAGCAGCTTAACGGGACAGGGGGCGGGCGGCTACACCTTC. Its translation is CASSLTGQGAGGYTF.

V usage is TRBV5-1 and J usage is TRBJ1-1; D is ambiguous. Germline CDR1 is SGHRS and CDR2 is YFSETQ. The V and J ends lost 0 bases and 0 bases respectively, with 12 bases between them. The CDR3 loop spans 16 amino acids. This chain's CDR3 is CASSLEAGFMNTEAFF. DNA of the CDR3: TGCGCCAGCAGCTTGGAAGCAGGCTTCATGAACACTGAAGCTTTCTTT.

V and J are TRBV27 and TRBJ2-7; weak D call: TRBD2 (6 bases). V lost 6 bases, J lost 3 bases, and 12 bases lay in between. Germline assignment: CDR1 MNHEY and CDR2 SMNVEV (reference sequence). This CDR3 has 13 amino acids. CDR3 nucleotide sequence: TGTGCCAGCAGCAAACAGACTAGCTACGAGCAGTACTTC. It is translated as CASSKQTSYEQYF.

In this sample, this clone turned up once. CDR3 DNA: TGTGCCAGCAGCCAAGGGGGCCAGGGGCAAGAGACCCAGTACTTC. Residues: CASSQGGQGQETQYF. V gene TRBV3-1 (or the pseudogene TRBV3-2) combines with J gene TRBJ2-5; D is possibly TRBD1 (6 bases). CDR3 size: 15 residues. Looked up from germline, CDR1 is LGHDT and CDR2 is YNNKEL (reference sequence). V lost 1 base to trimming and J lost 2 bases, with 11 bases between them.

The chain links TRBV6-5 to TRBJ2-1; no definite D call. Germline V gene data show CDR1 as MNHEY and CDR2 as SVGAGI. V lost 5 bases and J lost 4, with 9 bases in between. This CDR3 has 13 residues. Written as DNA, the CDR3 is TGTGCCAGCAGTACCTATCGGTACAATGAGCAGTTCTTC. Translation gives CASSTYRYNEQFF.